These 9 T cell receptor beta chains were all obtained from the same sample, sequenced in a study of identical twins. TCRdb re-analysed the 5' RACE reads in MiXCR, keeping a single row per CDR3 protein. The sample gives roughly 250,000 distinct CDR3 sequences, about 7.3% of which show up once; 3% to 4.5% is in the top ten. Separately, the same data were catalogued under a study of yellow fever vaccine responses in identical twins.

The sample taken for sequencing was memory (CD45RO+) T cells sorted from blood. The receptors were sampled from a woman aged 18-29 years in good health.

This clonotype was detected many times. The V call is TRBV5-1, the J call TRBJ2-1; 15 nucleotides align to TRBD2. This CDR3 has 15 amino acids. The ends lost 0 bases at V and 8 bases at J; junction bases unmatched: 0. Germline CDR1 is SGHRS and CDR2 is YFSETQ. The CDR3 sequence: CASSLGTSGRDEQFF. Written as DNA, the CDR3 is TGCGCCAGCAGCTTGGGGACTAGCGGGAGGGATGAGCAGTTCTTC.

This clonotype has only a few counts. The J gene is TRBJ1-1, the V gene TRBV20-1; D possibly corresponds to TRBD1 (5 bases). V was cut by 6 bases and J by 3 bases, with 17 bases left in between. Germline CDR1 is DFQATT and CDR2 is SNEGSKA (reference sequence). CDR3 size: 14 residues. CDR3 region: CSAGAQGLYTEAFF. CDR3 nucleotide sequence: TGCAGTGCCGGGGCGCAGGGTTTATACACTGAAGCTTTCTTT.

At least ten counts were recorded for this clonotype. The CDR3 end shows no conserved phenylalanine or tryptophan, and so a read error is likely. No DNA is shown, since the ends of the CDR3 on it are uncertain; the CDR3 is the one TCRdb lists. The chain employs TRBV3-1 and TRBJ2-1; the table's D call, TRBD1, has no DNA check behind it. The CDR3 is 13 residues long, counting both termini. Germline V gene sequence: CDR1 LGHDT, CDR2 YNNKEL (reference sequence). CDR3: CASSQGTGKIQFC.

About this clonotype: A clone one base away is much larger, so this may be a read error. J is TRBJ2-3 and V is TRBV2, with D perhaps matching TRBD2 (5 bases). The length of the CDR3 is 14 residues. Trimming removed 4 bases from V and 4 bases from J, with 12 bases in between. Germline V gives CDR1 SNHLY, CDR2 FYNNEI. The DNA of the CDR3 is TGTGCCAGCAGTGGGGGAGCCGGGGCAGATACGCAGTATTTT. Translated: CASSGGAGADTQYF.

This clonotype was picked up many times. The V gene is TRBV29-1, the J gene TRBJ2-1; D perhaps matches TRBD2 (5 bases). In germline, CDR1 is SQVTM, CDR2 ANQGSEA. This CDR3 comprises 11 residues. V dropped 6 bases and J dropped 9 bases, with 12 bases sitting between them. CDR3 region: CSVEKDFEQFF. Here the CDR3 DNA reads TGCAGCGTCGAAAAGGACTTTGAGCAGTTCTTC.

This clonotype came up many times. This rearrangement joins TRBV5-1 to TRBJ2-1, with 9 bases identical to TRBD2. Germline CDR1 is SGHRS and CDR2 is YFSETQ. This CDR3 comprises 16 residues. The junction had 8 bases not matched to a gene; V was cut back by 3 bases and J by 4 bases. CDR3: CASSSSGLALYNEQFF. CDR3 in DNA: TGCGCCAGCAGCTCCTCGGGACTAGCTCTTTACAATGAGCAGTTCTTC.

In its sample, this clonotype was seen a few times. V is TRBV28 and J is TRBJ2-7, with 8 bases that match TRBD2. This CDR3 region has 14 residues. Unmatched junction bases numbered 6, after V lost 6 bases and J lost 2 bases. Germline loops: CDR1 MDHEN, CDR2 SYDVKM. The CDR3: CASSPAGGTYEQYF. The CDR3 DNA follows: TGTGCCAGCAGCCCCGCGGGGGGCACCTACGAGCAGTACTTC.

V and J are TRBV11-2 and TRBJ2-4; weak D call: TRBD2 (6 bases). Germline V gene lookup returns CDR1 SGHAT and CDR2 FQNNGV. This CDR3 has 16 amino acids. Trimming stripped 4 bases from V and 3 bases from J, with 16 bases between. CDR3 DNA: TGTGCCAGCAGCTCAGTTGGGGACGGGAGCAAAAACATTCAGTACTTC. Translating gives CASSSVGDGSKNIQYF.

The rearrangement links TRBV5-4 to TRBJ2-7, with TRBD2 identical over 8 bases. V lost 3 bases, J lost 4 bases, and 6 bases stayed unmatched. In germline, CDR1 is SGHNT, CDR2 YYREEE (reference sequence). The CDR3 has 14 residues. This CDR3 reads CASSSDSGIYEQYF. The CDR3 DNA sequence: TGTGCCAGCAGCTCGGATAGCGGGATATACGAGCAGTACTTC.